Given below is one T cell receptor (beta chain) in context. Healthy individuals who donated bone marrow served as the donors. This record comes from a study of cytomegalovirus exposure and HLA in healthy donors. Germline lookup yields CDR1 SGDLS and CDR2 YYNGEE. The V segment lost 4 bases and the J segment 4 bases; nucleotides outside the gene matches: 6. The length of the CDR3 is 15 residues. Primers: 60 Vbeta forward and 13 Jbeta reverse. Produced via immunoSEQ multiplex PCR; TCRdb's table is partial and in-frame only. The sample consists of 200,000 to 250,000 clones, 70% to 85% of them appearing once.

The chain links TRBV9 to TRBJ2-2; 8 bases are shared with TRBD1. The TCR comes from a woman aged 60-70 years in good health and CMV-seropositive. Sequences were obtained from PBMCs. The CDR3 loop is CASSPRDRTTGELFF. The CDR3 DNA is TGTGCCAGCAGCCCCCGGGACAGGACCACCGGGGAGCTGTTTTTT.